One and the same sample provided the 6 T cell receptor beta chains below, sequenced in a study of response to subunit inactivated influenza vaccine. TCRdb ran MiXCR on the RT-PCR reads and lists one entry per CDR3 protein. This table has about 780,000 distinct CDR3 sequences, around 18% appearing once. Sequences were derived from PBMCs from blood, sampled roughly 5 days after vaccination. These receptor sequences come from a man between 45 and 60 years old who received an inactivated influenza vaccine.

This chain links TRBV9 with TRBJ2-2, with 9 bases aligning to TRBD2. The trim removed 1 base at V and 6 bases at J, leaving 10 bases unmatched. The CDR3 runs 17 residues. The germline V gene has CDR1 SGDLS and CDR2 YYNGEE. The CDR3 region is CASSVRSGGRVPGELFF. The CDR3 DNA reads as TGTGCCAGCAGCGTAAGGTCTGGCGGGAGGGTACCCGGGGAGCTGTTTTTT.

V usage is TRBV7-2 and J usage is TRBJ1-6, with 7 nucleotides matching TRBD1. Germline V gives CDR1 SGHTA, CDR2 FQGNSA. The CDR3 totals 16 residues. J was trimmed by 11 bases and V by 1 base; bases with no gene match: 11. The CDR3 DNA reads as TGTGCCAGCAGCTTAGGAGGAGGGGGCCTCGGTGCACCCCTCCACTTT. As protein: CASSLGGGGLGAPLHF.

The chain couples TRBV5-6 to TRBJ1-2, with D perhaps matching TRBD1 (5 bases). The V end lost 3 bases, the J end lost 0 bases, and 12 bases lay between the germline ends. Germline V gene lookup returns CDR1 SGHDT and CDR2 YYEEEE. This CDR3 is 15 amino acids long. CDR3 coding DNA: TGTGCCAGCAGCTCGTGGGACCGTGCTAACTATGGCTACACCTTC. It is translated as CASSSWDRANYGYTF.

This rearrangement joins TRBV10-3 to TRBJ2-3, with D possibly being TRBD2 (5 bases). CDR1 is ENHRY and CDR2 is SYGVKD in the germline V gene. The CDR3 has 17 residues. The germline V and J ends were trimmed by 4 bases and 6 bases, with 23 bases remaining between them. The CDR3 nucleotides are TGTGCCATCAGTGGAGATAGACTACTTTGGAATGGGGATACGCAGTATTTT. Protein product: CAISGDRLLWNGDTQYF.

This clonotype appeared a few times. The chain is built from TRBV6-6 and TRBJ1-2; 7 bases fit TRBD1. J was trimmed by 7 bases and V by 6 bases; bases with no gene match: 8. The CDR3 has 13 amino acids. Germline CDR1 is MNHNY and CDR2 is SVGAGI (reference sequence). CDR3 DNA: TGTGCCAGCAGCGGACAGGATTTTCGTGGCTACACCTTC. Translated, it gives CASSGQDFRGYTF.

This chain joins TRBV20-1 and TRBJ2-6, with 14 bases aligning to TRBD2. V dropped 7 bases and J dropped 2; count of bases not matched to a gene: 7. The CDR3 is 17 residues long. Germline lookup yields CDR1 DFQATT and CDR2 SNEGSKA (reference sequence). The chain's CDR3 is CSVHKTSGRAGANVLTF. CDR3 sequence (DNA): TGCAGTGTTCACAAGACTAGCGGGAGGGCTGGGGCCAACGTCCTGACTTTC.